This T cell receptor (beta chain) was identified in a study of CD8 T cells in Susac syndrome. Trimming cost V 5 bases and J 3 bases, with 10 bases left between them. Germline V gives CDR1 KGHSH, CDR2 LQKENI. This CDR3 region has 13 residues. Random hexamers primed reverse transcription of 0.5 to 1 ug RNA. TCRdb re-derived calls from the immunoSEQ multiplex PCR reads in MiXCR, one entry per CDR3 protein. The sample lists about 210,000 distinct CDR3 sequences, about 94% occurring once. The study sequenced TCR beta in blood CD8+ and CD4+ T cells. Negative isolation yielded CD4+ and CD8+ T cells, and FACS enriched TEMRA cells.

Sequenced: CD4+ T cells from PBMCs. This sequence joins TRBV18 and TRBJ1-1, with D possibly TRBD1 on 5 matching bases. The TCR was taken from a human donor with Susac syndrome. CDR3 sequence reads: CASSVGVDTEAFF. CDR3 in DNA: TGTGCCAGCTCAGTAGGGGTAGACACTGAAGCTTTCTTT.